These 18 T cell receptor beta chains were all obtained from the same sample, sequenced in a study of regulatory T cells in long-lasting Graves disease. Sample time point: newly diagnosed GD, antithyroid drugs for less than 3 months. PBMC-extracted RNA yielded the TCR library. HTBI primers from iRepertoire and Arm-PCR of CDR3 regions yielded the TCR beta libraries. TCRdb re-called the multiplex PCR reads through MiXCR, storing one row per CDR3 protein. Of hundreds of thousands of distinct CDR3 sequences in the sample, 16% were seen once. These data were also filed under a second study, of T cells in Graves' hyperthyroidism and ophthalmopathy.

This specimen was peripheral blood mononuclear cells (PBMCs), taken at new diagnosis, from a patient treated with antithyroid drugs. These receptors came from a woman aged 35-65 years with Graves disease.

In its sample, this clonotype was seen many times. The chain links TRBV19 to TRBJ2-7, with TRBD1 matching over 8 bases. V shed 3 bases, J shed 3 bases, and the junction held 4 bases outside the gene matches. Germline V CDR1 and CDR2: LNHDA, SQIVND (reference sequence). This CDR3 comprises 14 residues. The CDR3 DNA sequence: TGTGCCAGTAGTATGGGGACAGGAGACTACGAGCAGTACTTC. Amino acids: CASSMGTGDYEQYF.

This clonotype was seen ten or more times. This chain links TRBV2 with TRBJ1-5, with a possible D match to TRBD1 (6 bases). The CDR3 totals 14 residues. V was clipped by 7 bases and J by 0 bases, with 10 bases between them. Germline V gene sequence: CDR1 SNHLY, CDR2 FYNNEI. DNA of the CDR3: TGTGCCAGCACTAAGGACAGTAGCAATCAGCCCCAGCATTTT. It translates to CASTKDSSNQPQHF.

V is TRBV9 and J is TRBJ2-3, with D perhaps matching TRBD2 (6 bases). Germline V gives CDR1 SGDLS, CDR2 YYNGEE. The CDR3 covers 14 residues. The V end lost 4 bases, the J end lost 2 bases, and 11 bases lay between the germline ends. CDR3 sequence reads: CASSISGPTDTQYF. The CDR3 bases are TGTGCCAGCAGCATTAGCGGCCCCACAGATACGCAGTATTTT.

J is TRBJ1-2 and V is TRBV5-1; D is unresolved. CDR3 length equals 14 residues. Looked up from germline, CDR1 is SGHRS and CDR2 is YFSETQ. The V and J ends lost 1 base and 2 bases respectively, with 9 bases between them. CDR3: CASSLQEPNYGYTF. The CDR3 DNA sequence: TGCGCCAGCAGCTTGCAGGAACCCAACTATGGCTACACCTTC.

Note on this clonotype: Germline is not matched at one junction end, which may reflect a read error. This sequence joins TRBV7-6 and TRBJ2-7, with TRBD1 matching over 10 bases. CDR3 length equals 15 residues. The V gene's germline CDR1 is SGHVS and CDR2 FNYEAQ. CDR3: CAGSSRTGGFNEQYF. CDR3 sequence (DNA): TGTGCCGGCAGCTCCCGGACAGGGGGATTCAACGAGCAGTACTTC.

The CDR3, as DNA: TGTGCCATCAGCCACAGGGTCGAGAACACCGGGGAGCTGTTTTTT. Encoded protein: CAISHRVENTGELFF. The chain recombines TRBV10-3 with TRBJ2-2; tentative D call: TRBD1 (6 bases). The length of the CDR3 is 15 residues. V gave up 6 bases and J gave up 1 base, with 12 bases separating them. Germline CDR1 reads ENHRY; CDR2 reads SYGVKD.

This clonotype was seen a few times. The chain's CDR3 is CASRPDSSYEQYF. CDR3 nucleotides: TGTGCCAGTAGGCCGGACAGCTCCTACGAGCAGTACTTC. The gene calls are TRBV19 and TRBJ2-7, with D possibly being TRBD1 (6 bases). Germline V gene data show CDR1 as LNHDA and CDR2 as SQIVND (reference sequence). This CDR3 has 13 residues. V lost 6 bases, J lost 0 bases, and 9 bases lay in between.

V is TRBV13 and J is TRBJ2-7; D perhaps matches TRBD2 (6 bases). This CDR3 has 14 residues. Germline CDR1 and CDR2: PRHDT and FYEKMQ (reference sequence). V lost 4 bases, J lost 5 bases, and 15 bases lay in between. The CDR3 loop reads CASSSRDLPHEQYF. CDR3 nucleotide sequence: TGTGCCAGCAGCTCGCGGGACCTCCCCCACGAGCAGTACTTC.

Comments on this clonotype: A far larger clone is one nucleotide away, so this likely arose from a read error. The chain recombines TRBV2 with TRBJ1-2; no firm D call. The CDR3 extends over 12 amino acids. CDR1 SNHLY and CDR2 FYNNEI come from the germline V gene. V was clipped by 2 bases and J by 7 bases, with 8 bases between them. The CDR3 DNA reads as TGTGCCAGCAGTGAACGAGGGCTTGGCTACACCTTC. This codes for CASSERGLGYTF.

This clonotype came up many times. This chain links TRBV5-1 with TRBJ2-1; D is undetermined. CDR1 and CDR2 (germline): SGHRS, YFSETQ. The CDR3 loop spans 12 amino acids. V was cut by 4 bases and J by 7 bases, with 9 bases left in between. The CDR3 region is CASSEPKNEQFF. CDR3 in DNA: TGCGCCAGCAGCGAACCTAAGAATGAGCAGTTCTTC.

The sample holds a few counts of this clonotype. The rearrangement uses TRBV6-9 and TRBJ1-1; D unclear. The V gene's germline CDR1 is MNHGY and CDR2 SVAAGI. The ends were cut back, 3 bases at V and 0 bases at J, with 11 bases in the middle. CDR3 length equals 15 residues. CDR3 DNA: TGTGCCAGCAGTTACTCGAATCAAATGAACACTGAAGCTTTCTTT. It specifies CASSYSNQMNTEAFF.

Ten or more counts support this clonotype. The rearrangement joins TRBV5-5 to TRBJ2-3; D is possibly TRBD2 (5 bases). This CDR3 has 13 amino acids. Germline CDR1 and CDR2: SGHKS and YYEKEE (reference sequence). The V end was cut by 3 bases, the J end by 3 bases, with 8 bases between. CDR3 loop: CASSSSGTDTQYF. The CDR3 DNA reads TGTGCCAGCAGCTCCTCGGGGACAGATACGCAGTATTTT.

This clonotype was counted at least ten times. Here the CDR3 reads CASSSSVGSNQPQHF. CDR3 coding DNA: TGTGCCAGCAGCTCAAGCGTGGGAAGCAATCAGCCCCAGCATTTT. This rearrangement joins TRBV7-8 to TRBJ1-5; D is uncertain. Between the trimmed V and J ends, which lost 4 bases and 1 base, there was a span of 11 bases. Germline-derived CDR1 and CDR2 are SGHVS and FQNEAQ. The CDR3 consists of 15 residues.

Of note for this clonotype: This may stem from a read error, because a much larger clone lies one nucleotide away. V usage is TRBV12-3 or TRBV12-4 and J usage is TRBJ2-1; tentative D call: TRBD2 (6 bases). The CDR3 totals 14 residues. Between the trimmed V and J ends, which lost 4 bases and 4 bases, there was a span of 11 bases. The CDR3 here is CASSSTEGYNEQFF. CDR3 sequence (DNA): TGTGCCAGCAGTTCCACGGAGGGGTACAATGAGCAGTTCTTC.

This clonotype was found many times. J is TRBJ2-1 and V is TRBV24-1; TRBD2 aligns across 10 bases. CDR1 and CDR2 (germline): KGHDR, SFDVKD. The CDR3 spans 15 residues. With V trimmed by 5 bases and J by 6 bases, 6 bases remained unmatched. In DNA, the CDR3 is TGTGCCACCAGTGGACTAGCGGGTGGGATCAATGAGCAGTTCTTC. Residues: CATSGLAGGINEQFF.

This clonotype has a count of ten or more. This chain connects TRBV29-1 to TRBJ1-1, with TRBD1 identical over 8 bases. The CDR3 consists of 13 residues. Germline V lookup: CDR1 SQVTM, CDR2 ANQGSEA. Trimming took 4 bases from V and 0 from J; bases not matched to a gene: 1. The CDR3 reads CSVGTGMNTEAFF. CDR3 sequence (DNA): TGCAGCGTTGGGACAGGGATGAACACTGAAGCTTTCTTT. Full variable domain (missing parts from reference TRBV29-1 and TRBJ1-1): SAVISQKPSRDICQRGTSLTIQCQVDSQVTMMFWYRQQPGQSLTLIATANQGSEATYESGFVIDKFPISRPNLTFSTLTVSNMSPEDSSIYLCSVGTGMNTEAFFGQGTRLTVV.

This rearrangement joins TRBV29-1 to TRBJ1-3; D gene unclear. V was cut by 7 bases and J by 5 bases, with 18 bases left in between. This CDR3 is 14 amino acids long. Germline V gene data show CDR1 as SQVTM and CDR2 as ANQGSEA. In DNA, the CDR3 is TGCAGCGCCCCCGGTTTCGAAGGACGAAACACCATATATTTT. Amino acids: CSAPGFEGRNTIYF.

A few counts support this clonotype. The V call is TRBV6-2 or TRBV6-3, the J call TRBJ1-1, with D possibly being TRBD1 (5 bases). The germline CDR1 and CDR2 sequences are MNHEY and SVGEGT. The CDR3 spans 12 residues. The V end lost 5 bases, the J end lost 10 bases, and 14 bases lay between the germline ends. Written as DNA, the CDR3 is TGTGCCAGCAGTGAACAGGCAGGAGGAGCTTTCTTT. It is translated as CASSEQAGGAFF.